Listed below are T cell receptor beta chains from one sample, sequenced in a study of blood T cells in healthy people across ages. Each CDR3 protein is one row after TCRdb ran MiXCR on the 5' RACE reads. Seen here are 800,000 to 950,000 distinct CDR3 sequences, about 36% observed once, and the top ten hold under 15%. Input material: blood. These receptors all come from a man aged 18 to 29 in good health. Both conserved end residues are part of each CDR3. D genes are given only for firm matches. Clone size is not always given. Where it is, it says once, few, many or a class for expanded clones.

clone size: few; D gene: NA; V gene: TRBV6-2/TRBV6-3; J gene: TRBJ2-1; CDR3 protein: CASSRLWRGGSYNEQFF; CDR3 DNA: TGTGCCAGCAGTAGGCTATGGCGCGGCGGTTCCTACAATGAGCAGTTCTTC
clone size: few; D gene: NA; V gene: TRBV7-9; J gene: TRBJ2-1; CDR3 protein: CASSLGLGYHEQFF; CDR3 DNA: TGTGCCAGCAGCTTAGGTCTGGGCTACCATGAGCAGTTCTTC
clone size: NA; D gene: NA; V gene: TRBV12-3/TRBV12-4; J gene: TRBJ2-2; CDR3 protein: CASSLARIGELFF; CDR3 DNA: TGTGCCAGCAGTTTAGCCCGAATAGGGGAGCTGTTTTTT
clone size: NA; D gene: TRBD1; V gene: TRBV27; J gene: TRBJ1-2; CDR3 protein: CASSCHRGMFYGYTF; CDR3 DNA: TGTGCCAGCAGTTGCCACAGGGGTATGTTCTATGGCTACACCTTC
clone size: medium-sized; D gene: NA; V gene: TRBV29-1; J gene: TRBJ2-6; CDR3 protein: CSAQSGANVLTF; CDR3 DNA: TGCAGCGCCCAGTCTGGGGCCAACGTCCTGACTTTC
clone size: few; D gene: NA; V gene: TRBV12-3/TRBV12-4; J gene: TRBJ1-6; CDR3 protein: CASTFGGPENSSPLHF; CDR3 DNA: TGTGCCAGCACTTTCGGGGGACCAGAGAATAGTTCACCCCTCCACTTT
clone size: NA; D gene: NA; V gene: TRBV2; J gene: TRBJ2-5; CDR3 protein: CASSVPQLFRQETQYF; CDR3 DNA: TGTGCCAGCAGTGTACCTCAACTTTTTCGGCAAGAGACCCAGTACTTC
clone size: NA; D gene: NA; V gene: TRBV7-9; J gene: TRBJ2-7; CDR3 protein: CASSYVLGAYEQYF; CDR3 DNA: TGTGCCAGCAGCTATGTCCTAGGGGCCTACGAGCAGTACTTC
clone size: NA; D gene: NA; V gene: TRBV28; J gene: TRBJ2-1; CDR3 protein: CASSRRFETLTGNEQFF; CDR3 DNA: TGTGCCAGCAGTAGGCGATTCGAGACACTAACGGGGAATGAGCAGTTCTTC
clone size: NA; D gene: TRBD2; V gene: TRBV29-1; J gene: TRBJ2-1; CDR3 protein: CSVVRVLAGVSRNEQFF; CDR3 DNA: TGCAGCGTTGTTAGGGTACTAGCGGGAGTTAGCAGAAATGAGCAGTTCTTC
clone size: NA; D gene: NA; V gene: TRBV18; J gene: TRBJ1-5; CDR3 protein: CASSPLAGGDQPQHF; CDR3 DNA: TGTGCCAGCTCACCCCTGGCGGGGGGTGATCAGCCCCAGCATTTT
clone size: few; D gene: TRBD2; V gene: TRBV6-2/TRBV6-3; J gene: TRBJ2-1; CDR3 protein: CASSQRLAGGLRFNEQFF; CDR3 DNA: TGTGCCAGCAGTCAACGACTAGCGGGGGGCCTCCGTTTCAATGAGCAGTTCTTC
clone size: few; D gene: TRBD2; V gene: TRBV4-3; J gene: TRBJ2-1; CDR3 protein: CASSQDRGGLPGNEQFF; CDR3 DNA: TGCGCCAGCAGCCAAGATCGGGGGGGCCTCCCTGGGAATGAGCAGTTCTTC
clone size: many; D gene: NA; V gene: TRBV5-1; J gene: TRBJ2-1; CDR3 protein: CASSLELSSDEQFF; CDR3 DNA: TGCGCCAGCAGCTTGGAGCTATCGAGTGATGAGCAGTTCTTC
clone size: NA; D gene: NA; V gene: TRBV28; J gene: TRBJ2-7; CDR3 protein: CASSLQGARINWDEQYF; CDR3 DNA: TGTGCCAGCAGTTTACAGGGTGCCCGTATCAATTGGGATGAGCAGTACTTC
clone size: many; D gene: NA; V gene: TRBV4-2; J gene: TRBJ2-5; CDR3 protein: CASSRGPQETQYF; CDR3 DNA: TGTGCCAGCAGCCGCGGACCCCAAGAGACCCAGTACTTC
clone size: once; D gene: NA; V gene: TRBV4-1; J gene: TRBJ1-1; CDR3 protein: CASSQEILNTEAFF; CDR3 DNA: TGCGCCAGCAGCCAAGAGATATTAAACACTGAAGCTTTCTTT
clone size: many; D gene: NA; V gene: TRBV12-3/TRBV12-4; J gene: TRBJ2-6; CDR3 protein: CASSQSRGTGANVLTF; CDR3 DNA: TGTGCCAGCAGCCAAAGTAGGGGAACCGGGGCCAACGTCCTGACTTTC
clone size: NA; D gene: NA; V gene: TRBV7-9; J gene: TRBJ1-6; CDR3 protein: CASSGGGAVNSPLHF; CDR3 DNA: TGTGCCAGCAGCGGAGGTGGGGCCGTCAATTCACCCCTCCACTTT
clone size: many; D gene: NA; V gene: TRBV29-1; J gene: TRBJ2-5; CDR3 protein: CSVERGQGYQETQYF; CDR3 DNA: TGCAGCGTTGAACGGGGGCAGGGGTACCAAGAGACCCAGTACTTC
clone size: few; D gene: NA; V gene: TRBV5-5; J gene: TRBJ2-3; CDR3 protein: CASSLVGTESTDTQYF; CDR3 DNA: TGTGCCAGCAGCTTGGTTGGGACCGAGAGCACAGATACGCAGTATTTT
clone size: NA; D gene: NA; V gene: TRBV28; J gene: TRBJ2-3; CDR3 protein: CASGAPSTDTQYF; CDR3 DNA: TGTGCCAGCGGAGCTCCCAGCACAGATACGCAGTATTTT
clone size: few; D gene: TRBD1; V gene: TRBV6-6; J gene: TRBJ2-3; CDR3 protein: CASSQQQGGTDTQYF; CDR3 DNA: TGTGCCAGCAGTCAACAACAGGGGGGTACAGATACGCAGTATTTT
clone size: NA; D gene: NA; V gene: TRBV12-3/TRBV12-4; J gene: TRBJ2-6; CDR3 protein: CASSFASGTNVLTF; CDR3 DNA: TGTGCCAGCAGTTTTGCGTCTGGGACCAACGTCCTGACTTTC
clone size: many; D gene: NA; V gene: TRBV20-1; J gene: TRBJ2-3; CDR3 protein: CSASRVEGTDTQYF; CDR3 DNA: TGCAGTGCTAGTCGAGTGGAGGGCACAGATACGCAGTATTTT
clone size: NA; D gene: NA; V gene: TRBV5-1; J gene: TRBJ2-1; CDR3 protein: CASSGGTGNYNEQFF; CDR3 DNA: TGCGCCAGCAGCGGCGGAACAGGGAACTACAATGAGCAGTTCTTC
clone size: few; D gene: NA; V gene: TRBV29-1; J gene: TRBJ1-1; CDR3 protein: CSVGALGVNTEAFF; CDR3 DNA: TGCAGCGTTGGAGCCCTAGGAGTGAACACTGAAGCTTTCTTT
clone size: NA; D gene: TRBD1; V gene: TRBV7-2; J gene: TRBJ1-4; CDR3 protein: CASGYRGTDKKLFF; CDR3 DNA: TGTGCCAGCGGCTACCGGGGGACAGATAAAAAACTGTTTTTT
clone size: NA; D gene: NA; V gene: TRBV12-3/TRBV12-4; J gene: TRBJ1-5; CDR3 protein: CASSTSRRDSNQPQHF; CDR3 DNA: TGTGCCAGCAGTACCAGTCGGAGGGACAGCAATCAGCCCCAGCATTTT
clone size: many; D gene: NA; V gene: TRBV7-2; J gene: TRBJ2-3; CDR3 protein: CASWGRGTDTQYF; CDR3 DNA: TGTGCCAGCTGGGGGCGGGGCACAGATACGCAGTATTTT
clone size: NA; D gene: NA; V gene: TRBV4-1; J gene: TRBJ2-1; CDR3 protein: CASSQVKNYYNEQFF; CDR3 DNA: TGCGCCAGCAGCCAAGTTAAAAACTACTACAATGAGCAGTTCTTC
clone size: few; D gene: NA; V gene: TRBV7-2; J gene: TRBJ1-6; CDR3 protein: CASSLDRFLINSPLHF; CDR3 DNA: TGTGCCAGCAGCTTAGATAGATTTTTAATTAATTCACCCCTCCACTTT
clone size: NA; D gene: NA; V gene: TRBV14; J gene: TRBJ1-5; CDR3 protein: CASSPYISNQPQHF; CDR3 DNA: TGTGCCAGCAGCCCATACATTAGCAATCAGCCCCAGCATTTT
clone size: NA; D gene: NA; V gene: TRBV6-2/TRBV6-3; J gene: TRBJ2-7; CDR3 protein: CASSRARVNYEQYF; CDR3 DNA: TGTGCCAGCAGCCGCGCCAGGGTTAACTACGAGCAGTACTTC
clone size: few; D gene: NA; V gene: TRBV10-2; J gene: TRBJ2-5; CDR3 protein: CASSALGAGVETQYF; CDR3 DNA: TGCGCCAGCAGTGCTCTTGGGGCAGGGGTAGAGACCCAGTACTTC
clone size: NA; D gene: TRBD1; V gene: TRBV29-1; J gene: TRBJ2-7; CDR3 protein: CGVYGNRGTYEQYF; CDR3 DNA: TGCGGCGTTTACGGGAACAGGGGAACCTACGAGCAGTACTTC
clone size: few; D gene: TRBD2; V gene: TRBV7-9; J gene: TRBJ2-1; CDR3 protein: CASSLDRGGAGRNEQFF; CDR3 DNA: TGTGCCAGCAGCTTAGATCGCGGGGGGGCTGGACGCAATGAGCAGTTCTTC
clone size: few; D gene: TRBD1; V gene: TRBV24-1; J gene: TRBJ1-1; CDR3 protein: CATRDTGGTEAFF; CDR3 DNA: TGTGCCACCAGAGACACAGGGGGCACTGAAGCTTTCTTT
clone size: NA; D gene: NA; V gene: TRBV20-1; J gene: TRBJ1-4; CDR3 protein: CSARDLGLGNEKLFF; CDR3 DNA: TGCAGTGCTAGAGATCTTGGGTTAGGGAATGAAAAACTGTTTTTT
clone size: few; D gene: NA; V gene: TRBV9; J gene: TRBJ2-1; CDR3 protein: CASSATSSPYNEQFF; CDR3 DNA: TGTGCCAGCAGCGCAACAAGCTCCCCATACAATGAGCAGTTCTTC
clone size: few; D gene: TRBD1; V gene: TRBV12-3/TRBV12-4; J gene: TRBJ2-1; CDR3 protein: CASSKGGQGFKNEQFF; CDR3 DNA: TGTGCCAGCAGTAAAGGGGGACAGGGTTTTAAAAATGAGCAGTTCTTC
clone size: NA; D gene: NA; V gene: TRBV4-1; J gene: TRBJ1-1; CDR3 protein: CASSQGAGMVTEAFF; CDR3 DNA: TGCGCCAGCAGCCAAGGGGCAGGAATGGTTACTGAAGCTTTCTTT
clone size: NA; D gene: TRBD1; V gene: TRBV12-3/TRBV12-4; J gene: TRBJ1-2; CDR3 protein: CASSPDRGGHGYTF; CDR3 DNA: TGTGCCAGCAGCCCAGACAGGGGTGGCCATGGCTACACCTTC
clone size: few; D gene: NA; V gene: TRBV14; J gene: TRBJ1-2; CDR3 protein: CASSQESPSFPRYGYTF; CDR3 DNA: TGTGCCAGCAGCCAAGAGTCGCCTTCGTTTCCCCGCTATGGCTACACCTTC
clone size: once; D gene: TRBD2; V gene: TRBV20-1; J gene: TRBJ2-1; CDR3 protein: CSASTQREANEQFF; CDR3 DNA: TGCAGTGCTAGCACCCAGCGGGAGGCCAATGAGCAGTTCTTC
clone size: NA; D gene: NA; V gene: TRBV29-1; J gene: TRBJ2-7; CDR3 protein: CSVEDEAGASSYEQYF; CDR3 DNA: TGCAGCGTTGAAGATGAGGCGGGGGCTAGCTCCTACGAGCAGTACTTC
clone size: NA; D gene: NA; V gene: TRBV4-2; J gene: TRBJ2-3; CDR3 protein: CASSQEDGRGDTQYF; CDR3 DNA: TGTGCCAGCAGCCAAGAGGACGGCCGAGGAGATACGCAGTATTTT
clone size: NA; D gene: NA; V gene: TRBV6-6; J gene: TRBJ2-1; CDR3 protein: CASSYIRQQNEQFF; CDR3 DNA: TGTGCCAGCAGTTACATCCGTCAACAAAATGAGCAGTTCTTC
clone size: NA; D gene: NA; V gene: TRBV15; J gene: TRBJ2-4; CDR3 protein: CATSSRSGGIAKNIQYF; CDR3 DNA: TGTGCCACCAGCAGCCGATCGGGGGGCATAGCCAAAAACATTCAGTACTTC
clone size: few; D gene: NA; V gene: TRBV28; J gene: TRBJ2-2; CDR3 protein: CASSLVRVRNTGELFF; CDR3 DNA: TGTGCCAGCAGTTTGGTTCGGGTTCGGAACACCGGGGAGCTGTTTTTT
clone size: NA; D gene: TRBD2; V gene: TRBV28; J gene: TRBJ2-4; CDR3 protein: CASSSSGAPKSIQYF; CDR3 DNA: TGTGCCAGCAGTTCTAGCGGGGCCCCCAAAAGCATTCAGTACTTC
clone size: few; D gene: NA; V gene: TRBV10-3; J gene: TRBJ2-7; CDR3 protein: CAISETGPEQYF; CDR3 DNA: TGTGCCATCAGTGAGACAGGGCCCGAGCAGTACTTC
clone size: NA; D gene: NA; V gene: TRBV29-1; J gene: TRBJ2-5; CDR3 protein: CSVALVSQETQYF; CDR3 DNA: TGCAGCGTTGCTTTGGTCAGCCAAGAGACCCAGTACTTC
clone size: NA; D gene: TRBD1; V gene: TRBV11-2; J gene: TRBJ2-1; CDR3 protein: CASSKTGQETQFF; CDR3 DNA: TGTGCCAGCAGCAAGACAGGGCAAGAGACCCAGTTCTTC
clone size: NA; D gene: NA; V gene: TRBV2; J gene: TRBJ1-2; CDR3 protein: CASSEAASDSSYGYTF; CDR3 DNA: TGTGCCAGCAGTGAAGCGGCCTCTGACAGCTCTTATGGCTACACCTTC